The clone carrying this T cell receptor beta chain appeared once. Its antigen is as yet unknown. At one of its ends the junction is not consistent with the germline gene, which may arise from a read error. This CDR3 is 14 amino acids long. From germline, CDR1 is MNHNS and CDR2 SASEGT. This entry belongs to a study of cytomegalovirus exposure and HLA in healthy donors. Study findings and constraints: Specificity for CMV antigens was confirmed in vitro for a few of the CMV-associated chains. Subsequent analysis found a tendency for first-cohort TCR clusters to co-occur within the 120 or so validation repertoires. Across donors, most TCRs were seen rarely, yet some public ones were widespread.

TCRdb's copy holds only in-frame clones and misses some; the assay was immunoSEQ multiplex PCR. The repertoire holds about 190,000 clones, with about four fifths as singletons. The sequenced sample consisted of PBMCs. The sequence came from a woman in her late teens or twenties in good health and CMV-seropositive. The chain links TRBV6-1 to TRBJ1-5; tentatively, D is TRBD1 (6 bases). Written as DNA, the CDR3 is TGTGCCAGCAGTGAACAGTTGAAGGGACACCACGTTTATTTT. Its protein is CASSEQLKGHHVYF.